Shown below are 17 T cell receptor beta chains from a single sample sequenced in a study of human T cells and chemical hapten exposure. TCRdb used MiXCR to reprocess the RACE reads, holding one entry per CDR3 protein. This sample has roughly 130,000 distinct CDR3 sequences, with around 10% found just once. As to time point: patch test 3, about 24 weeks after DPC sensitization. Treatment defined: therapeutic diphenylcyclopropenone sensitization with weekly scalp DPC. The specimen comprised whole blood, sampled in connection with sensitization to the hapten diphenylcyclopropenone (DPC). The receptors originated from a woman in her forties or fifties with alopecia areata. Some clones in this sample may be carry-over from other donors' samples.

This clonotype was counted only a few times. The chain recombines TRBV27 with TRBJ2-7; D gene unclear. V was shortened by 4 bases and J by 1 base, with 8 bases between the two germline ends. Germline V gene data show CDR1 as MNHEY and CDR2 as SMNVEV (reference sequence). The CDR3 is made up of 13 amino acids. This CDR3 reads CASSYAPSYEQYF. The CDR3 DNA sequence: TGTGCCAGCAGTTATGCCCCATCCTACGAGCAGTACTTC.

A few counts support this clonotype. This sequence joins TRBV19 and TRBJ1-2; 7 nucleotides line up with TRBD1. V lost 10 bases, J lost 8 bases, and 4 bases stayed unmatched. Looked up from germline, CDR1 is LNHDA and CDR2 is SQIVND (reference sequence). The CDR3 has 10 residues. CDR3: CAIWDRGYTF. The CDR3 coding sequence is TGTGCCATCTGGGACAGAGGCTACACCTTC.

The CDR3 region is CASSSLGPRGPGELFF. The CDR3 DNA reads TGTGCCAGCAGTTCGTTGGGACCCAGAGGTCCCGGGGAGCTGTTTTTT. J is TRBJ2-2 and V is TRBV12-3 or TRBV12-4; D tentatively fits TRBD1 or TRBD2 (5 bases each). V shed 4 bases and J shed 6 bases, with 18 bases lying between them. The CDR3 is 16 amino acids.

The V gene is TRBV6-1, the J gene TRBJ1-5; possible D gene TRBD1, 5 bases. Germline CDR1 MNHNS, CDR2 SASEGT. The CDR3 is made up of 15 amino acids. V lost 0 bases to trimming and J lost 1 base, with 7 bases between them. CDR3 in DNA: TGTGCCAGCAGTGAAGCCCGGGGGAGCAATCAGCCCCAGCATTTT. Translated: CASSEARGSNQPQHF.

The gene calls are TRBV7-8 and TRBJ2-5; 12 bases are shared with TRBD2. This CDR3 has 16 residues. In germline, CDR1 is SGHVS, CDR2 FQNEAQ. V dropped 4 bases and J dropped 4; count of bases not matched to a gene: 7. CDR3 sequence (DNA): TGTGCCAGCAGCTATCTAGCGGGAGGGTTGGGAGAGACCCAGTACTTC. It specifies CASSYLAGGLGETQYF.

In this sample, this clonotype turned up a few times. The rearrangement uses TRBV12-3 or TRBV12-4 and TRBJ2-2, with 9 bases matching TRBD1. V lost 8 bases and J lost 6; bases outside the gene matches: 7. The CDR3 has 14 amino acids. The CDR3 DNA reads TGTGCCAGCGACTGGGACAGGGCGTCCGGGGAGCTGTTTTTT. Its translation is CASDWDRASGELFF.

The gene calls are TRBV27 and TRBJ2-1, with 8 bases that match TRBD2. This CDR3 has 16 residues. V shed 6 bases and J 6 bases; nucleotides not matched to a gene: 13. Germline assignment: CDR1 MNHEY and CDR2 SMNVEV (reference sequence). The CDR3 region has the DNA TGTGCCAGCAGCCTAGAAGGACCCGGGACTAGCAATGAGCAGTTCTTC. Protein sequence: CASSLEGPGTSNEQFF.

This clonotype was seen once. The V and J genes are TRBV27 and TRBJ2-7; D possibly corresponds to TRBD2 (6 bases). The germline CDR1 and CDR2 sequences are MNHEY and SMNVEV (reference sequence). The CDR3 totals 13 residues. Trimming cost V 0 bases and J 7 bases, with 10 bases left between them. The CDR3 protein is CASSLSAGTEQYF. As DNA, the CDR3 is TGTGCCAGCAGTTTATCAGCCGGGACTGAGCAGTACTTC.

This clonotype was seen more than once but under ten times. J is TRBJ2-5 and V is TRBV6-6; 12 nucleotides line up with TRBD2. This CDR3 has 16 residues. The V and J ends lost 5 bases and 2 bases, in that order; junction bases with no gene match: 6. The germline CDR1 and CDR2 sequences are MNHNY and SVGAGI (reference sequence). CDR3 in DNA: TGTGCCAGCAGTGGGTCCCTAGCGGGAGGGCAAGAGACCCAGTACTTC. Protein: CASSGSLAGGQETQYF.

CDR3 in amino acids: CASSSLAGGADTQYF. The CDR3 region has the DNA TGTGCCAGCAGTTCCCTAGCGGGAGGTGCAGATACGCAGTATTTT. The chain carries TRBV12-3 or TRBV12-4 and TRBJ2-3, with TRBD2 matching 11 bases. With 4 bases clipped from V and 4 bases from J, the junction kept 4 bases outside the gene matches. The length of the CDR3 is 15 residues.

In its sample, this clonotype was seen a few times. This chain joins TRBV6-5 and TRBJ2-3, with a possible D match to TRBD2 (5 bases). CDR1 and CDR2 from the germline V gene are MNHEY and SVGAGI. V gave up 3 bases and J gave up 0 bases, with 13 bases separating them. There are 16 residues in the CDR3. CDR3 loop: CASSYFGAVSTDTQYF. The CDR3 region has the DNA TGTGCCAGCAGTTATTTCGGAGCGGTTAGCACAGATACGCAGTATTTT.

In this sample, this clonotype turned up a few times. CDR3 DNA: TGTGCCAGCAGGTACGAACGGGGAGCCTCCTACGAGCAGTACTTC. Its translation: CASRYERGASYEQYF. The V gene is TRBV6-5, the J gene TRBJ2-7, with a tentative D call TRBD2 (5 bases). CDR1 and CDR2 from the germline V gene are MNHEY and SVGAGI. The CDR3 totals 15 residues. V dropped 6 bases and J dropped 0 bases, with 15 bases sitting between them.

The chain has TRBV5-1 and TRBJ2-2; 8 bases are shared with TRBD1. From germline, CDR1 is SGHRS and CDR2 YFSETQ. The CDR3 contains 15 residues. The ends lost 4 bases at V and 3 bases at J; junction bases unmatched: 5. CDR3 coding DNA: TGCGCCAGCAGCCGCGGACAGGGAGACACCGGGGAGCTGTTTTTT. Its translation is CASSRGQGDTGELFF. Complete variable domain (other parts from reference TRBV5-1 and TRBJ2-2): KAGVTQTPRYLIKTRGQQVTLSCSPISGHRSVSWYQQTPGQGLQFLFEYFSETQRNKGNFPGRFSGRQFSNSRSEMNVSTLELGDSALYLCASSRGQGDTGELFFGEGSRLTVL.

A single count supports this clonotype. The CDR3 spells CASSWGGQGCATEAFF. CDR3 nucleotide sequence: TGTGCCAGCAGTTGGGGGGGACAGGGCTGTGCCACTGAAGCTTTCTTT. The chain links TRBV12-3 or TRBV12-4 to TRBJ1-1; 9 bases agree with TRBD1. The ends lost 4 bases at V and 4 bases at J; junction bases unmatched: 10. This CDR3 comprises 16 residues.

CDR3 bases: TGCGCCAGCAGCCGGGATTCCGGGAGCCCGAGGGAGACCCAGTACTTC. This gives the protein CASSRDSGSPRETQYF. V gene TRBV5-1 combines with J gene TRBJ2-5; tentative D call: TRBD2 (6 bases). Germline V CDR1 and CDR2: SGHRS, YFSETQ. The CDR3 has 16 amino acids. V was trimmed by 4 bases and J by 5 bases, leaving 21 bases between them. Filled out from reference TRBV5-1 and TRBJ2-5, the complete variable domain reads KAGVTQTPRYLIKTRGQQVTLSCSPISGHRSVSWYQQTPGQGLQFLFEYFSETQRNKGNFPGRFSGRQFSNSRSEMNVSTLELGDSALYLCASSRDSGSPRETQYFGPGTRLLVL.

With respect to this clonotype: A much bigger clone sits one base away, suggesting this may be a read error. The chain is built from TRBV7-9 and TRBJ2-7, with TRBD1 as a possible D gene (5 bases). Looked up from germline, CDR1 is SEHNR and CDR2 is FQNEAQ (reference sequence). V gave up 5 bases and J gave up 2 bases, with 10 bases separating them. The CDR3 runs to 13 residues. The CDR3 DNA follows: TGTGCCAGCAGCGTAGGGGCTACCTACGAGCAGTACTTC. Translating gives CASSVGATYEQYF. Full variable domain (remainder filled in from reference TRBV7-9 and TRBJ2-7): DTGVSQNPRHKITKRGQNVTFRCDPISEHNRLYWYRQTLGQGPEFLTYFQNEAQLEKSRLLSDRFSAERPKGSFSTLEIQRTEQGDSAMYLCASSVGATYEQYFGPGTRLTVT.

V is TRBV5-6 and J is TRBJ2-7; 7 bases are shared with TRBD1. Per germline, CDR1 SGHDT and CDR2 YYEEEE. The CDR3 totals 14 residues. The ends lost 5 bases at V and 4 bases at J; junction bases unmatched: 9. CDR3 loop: CASRSRDSRYEQYF. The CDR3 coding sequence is TGTGCCAGCAGATCGAGGGACAGCAGGTACGAGCAGTACTTC.